These 6 T cell receptor beta chains share one sample of origin, sequenced in a study of shared T cell receptors in the human thymus. Profiling relied on immunoSEQ multiplex PCR, and the TCRdb table lists in-frame clones only, not all of them. Here the sample spans 650,000 to 950,000 clones, over 75% being singletons. These data were also filed under a second study, of human thymus T cells.

Material: thymocytes. Source of these receptors: a girl in the first two years of life with a congenital heart defect.

The rearrangement uses TRBV7-2 and TRBJ1-1, with a tentative D call TRBD1 (6 bases). The V end lost 4 bases, the J end lost 4 bases, and 16 bases lay between the germline ends. Germline lookup yields CDR1 SGHTA and CDR2 FQGNSA. The CDR3 runs 15 residues. CDR3 region: CASSSEGVLFTEAFF. In DNA form, the CDR3 reads TGTGCCAGCAGCTCCGAGGGGGTTTTGTTCACTGAAGCTTTCTTT. Combining the CDR3 with reference TRBV7-2 and TRBJ1-1 gives the whole variable domain GAGVSQSPSNKVTEKGKDVELRCDPISGHTALYWYRQSLGQGLEFLIYFQGNSAPDKSGLPSDRFSAERTGGSVSTLTIQRTQQEDSAVYLCASSSEGVLFTEAFFGQGTRLTVV.

The rearrangement joins TRBV5-4 to TRBJ2-5, with D uncertain. The DNA end lines up better with TRBJ2-7; the J call may be wrong. Germline CDR1 SGHNT, CDR2 YYREEE (reference sequence). This CDR3 has 13 residues. Written as DNA, the CDR3 is TGTGCCAGCAGCTTGGACTTACCCTACGAGCAGTACTTC. As protein: CASSLDLPYEQYF.

The V call is TRBV7-2, the J call TRBJ2-2; 10 bases map to TRBD2. The V gene end was trimmed by 3 bases and the J gene end by 5 bases; junction bases not matched to a gene: 9. CDR1 is SGHTA, CDR2 FQGNSA, per germline. The CDR3 sequence is 17 residues long. CDR3: CASSFLASGGGTGELFF. CDR3 DNA: TGTGCCAGCAGCTTCCTGGCTAGCGGGGGCGGGACCGGGGAGCTGTTTTTT.

The chain uses TRBV5-6 and TRBJ2-1, with D possibly matching TRBD1 (6 bases). The CDR3 has 16 amino acids. Germline V gives CDR1 SGHDT, CDR2 YYEEEE. V shed 3 bases and J shed 2 bases, with 15 bases lying between them. CDR3 region: CASSSLRGLPYNEQFF. The CDR3, as DNA: TGTGCCAGCAGCTCACTGAGGGGGTTGCCCTACAATGAGCAGTTCTTC.

The CDR3 nucleotides read TGCGCCAGCAGCCCCCAGTGGGGGCGCGACTATGGCTACACCTTC. Amino acids: CASSPQWGRDYGYTF. This chain joins TRBV5-1 and TRBJ1-2, with D possibly TRBD1 on 6 matching bases. The CDR3 consists of 15 residues. The germline V gene encodes CDR1 SGHRS and CDR2 YFSETQ. Trimming pared 4 bases from V and 3 bases from J, leaving 16 bases between. The full variable domain, with the rest looked up from reference TRBV5-1 and TRBJ1-2, is KAGVTQTPRYLIKTRGQQVTLSCSPISGHRSVSWYQQTPGQGLQFLFEYFSETQRNKGNFPGRFSGRQFSNSRSEMNVSTLELGDSALYLCASSPQWGRDYGYTFGSGTRLTVV.

The chain uses TRBV7-3 and TRBJ1-1, with D perhaps TRBD1 (6 bases). The germline V gene has CDR1 SGHTA and CDR2 FQGTGA. The V end was cut by 4 bases, the J end by 8 bases, with 11 bases between. This CDR3 is built from 12 residues. CDR3 nucleotide sequence: TGTGCCAGCAGCTCTGCCCAGGGGGAAGCTTTCTTT. Residues: CASSSAQGEAFF.